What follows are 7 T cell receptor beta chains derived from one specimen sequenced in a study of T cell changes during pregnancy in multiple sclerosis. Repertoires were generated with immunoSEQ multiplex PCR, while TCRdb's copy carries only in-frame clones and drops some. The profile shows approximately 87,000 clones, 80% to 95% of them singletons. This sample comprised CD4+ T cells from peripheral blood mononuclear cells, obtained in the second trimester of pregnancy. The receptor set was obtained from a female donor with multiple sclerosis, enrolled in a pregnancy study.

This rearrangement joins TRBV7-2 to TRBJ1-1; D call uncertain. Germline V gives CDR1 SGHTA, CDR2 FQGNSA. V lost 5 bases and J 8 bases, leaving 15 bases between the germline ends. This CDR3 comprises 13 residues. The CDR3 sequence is CASSLGPGREAFF. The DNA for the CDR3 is TGTGCCAGCAGCCTTGGACCCGGGAGGGAAGCTTTCTTT.

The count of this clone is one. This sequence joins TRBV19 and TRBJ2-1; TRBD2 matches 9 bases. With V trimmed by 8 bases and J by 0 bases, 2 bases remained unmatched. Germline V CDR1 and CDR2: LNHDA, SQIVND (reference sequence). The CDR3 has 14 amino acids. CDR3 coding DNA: TGTGCCAGTGGGACTAGCACCTCCTACAATGAGCAGTTCTTC. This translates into CASGTSTSYNEQFF.

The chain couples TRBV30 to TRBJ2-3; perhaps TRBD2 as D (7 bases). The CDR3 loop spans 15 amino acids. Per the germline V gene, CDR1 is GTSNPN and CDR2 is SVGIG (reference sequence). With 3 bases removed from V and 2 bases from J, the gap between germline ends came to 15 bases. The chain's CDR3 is CAWRGGDLITDTQYF. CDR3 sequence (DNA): TGTGCCTGGAGAGGGGGGGACCTCATCACAGATACGCAGTATTTT.

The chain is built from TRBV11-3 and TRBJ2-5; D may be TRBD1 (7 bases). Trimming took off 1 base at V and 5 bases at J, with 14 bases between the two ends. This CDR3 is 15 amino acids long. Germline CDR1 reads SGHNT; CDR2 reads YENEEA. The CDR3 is CASSLGEVDRETQYF. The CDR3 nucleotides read TGTGCCAGCAGCTTAGGGGAGGTGGACAGGGAGACCCAGTACTTC.

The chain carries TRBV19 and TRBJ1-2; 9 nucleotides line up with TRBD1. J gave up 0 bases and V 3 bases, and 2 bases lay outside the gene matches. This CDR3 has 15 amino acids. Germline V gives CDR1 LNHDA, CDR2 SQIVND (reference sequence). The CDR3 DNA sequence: TGTGCCAGTAGTATCGGACAGGGGTCTAACTATGGCTACACCTTC. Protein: CASSIGQGSNYGYTF.

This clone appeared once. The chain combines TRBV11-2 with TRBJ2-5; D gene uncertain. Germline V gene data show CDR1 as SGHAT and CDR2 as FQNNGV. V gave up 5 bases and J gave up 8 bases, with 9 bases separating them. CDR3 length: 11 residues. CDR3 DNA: TGTGCCAGCAGCCGGTCCTCTACCCAGTACTTC. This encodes CASSRSSTQYF.

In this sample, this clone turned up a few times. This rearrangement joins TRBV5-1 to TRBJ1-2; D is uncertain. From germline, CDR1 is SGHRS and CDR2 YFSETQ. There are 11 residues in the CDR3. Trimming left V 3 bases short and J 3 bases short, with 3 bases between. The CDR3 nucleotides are TGCGCCAGCAGCTCCGACTATGGCTACACCTTC. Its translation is CASSSDYGYTF.